This T cell receptor beta chain was sequenced during a study of shared clonotypes between healthy human individuals. The assay used deep level. The repertoire was sequenced with immunoSEQ multiplex PCR; TCRdb's copy has only in-frame clones and lacks some. The sample shows fewer than 400,000 clones, roughly 70% of them seen only once. Sequencing used memory CD4+ T cells sorted from blood. The subset denotes: CD45RA-negative fraction. This clonotype was obtained from a man aged 30 to 39 in good health.

The CDR3 DNA reads TGTGCCAGCAGTTTTACTCGGGGGAACACTGAAGCTTTCTTT. Its protein is CASSFTRGNTEAFF. The V gene is TRBV6-1, the J gene TRBJ1-1, with D unresolved. The germline gives CDR1 MNHNS, CDR2 SASEGT. This CDR3 region has 14 residues. V was shortened by 5 bases and J by 1 base, with 11 bases between the two germline ends.